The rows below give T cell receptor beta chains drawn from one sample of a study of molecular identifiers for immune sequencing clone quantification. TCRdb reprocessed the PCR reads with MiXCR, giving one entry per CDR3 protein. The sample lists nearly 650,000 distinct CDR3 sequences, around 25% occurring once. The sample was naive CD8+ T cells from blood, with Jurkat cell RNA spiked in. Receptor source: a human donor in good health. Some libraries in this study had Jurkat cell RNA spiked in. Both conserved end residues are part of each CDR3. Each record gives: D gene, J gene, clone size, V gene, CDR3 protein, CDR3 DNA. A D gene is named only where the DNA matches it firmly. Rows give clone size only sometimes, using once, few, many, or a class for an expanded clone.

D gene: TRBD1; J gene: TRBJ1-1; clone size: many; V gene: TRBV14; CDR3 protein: CASSPHQATGYSEAFF; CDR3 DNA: TGTGCCAGCAGCCCCCACCAGGCGACAGGGTATTCTGAAGCTTTCTTT
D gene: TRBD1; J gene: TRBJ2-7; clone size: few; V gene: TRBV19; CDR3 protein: CASSIGQGITYEQYF; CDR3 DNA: TGTGCCAGTAGTATTGGACAGGGGATTACCTACGAGCAGTACTTC
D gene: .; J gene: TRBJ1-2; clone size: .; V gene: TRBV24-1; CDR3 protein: CAASEQYRRPFYGYTF; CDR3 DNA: TGTGCCGCCAGTGAACAATACAGACGCCCATTCTATGGCTACACCTTC
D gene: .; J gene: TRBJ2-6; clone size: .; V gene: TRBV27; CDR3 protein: CASSPLQRFSGANVLTF; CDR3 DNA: TGTGCCAGCAGTCCATTACAGCGGTTCTCTGGGGCCAACGTCCTGACTTTC
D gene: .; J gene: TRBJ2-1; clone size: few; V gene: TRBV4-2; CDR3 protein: CASSPRLGPNEQFF; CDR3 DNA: TGTGCCAGCAGCCCCAGACTGGGGCCAAATGAGCAGTTCTTC
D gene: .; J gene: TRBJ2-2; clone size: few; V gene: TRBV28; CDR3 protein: CASSLSGQREITGELFF; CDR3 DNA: TGTGCCAGCAGTTTATCCGGACAGAGAGAAATCACCGGGGAGCTGTTTTTT
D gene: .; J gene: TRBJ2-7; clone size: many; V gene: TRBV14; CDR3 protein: CASSQVRAAGEQYF; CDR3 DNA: TGTGCCAGCAGCCAAGTCAGAGCCGCGGGCGAGCAGTACTTC
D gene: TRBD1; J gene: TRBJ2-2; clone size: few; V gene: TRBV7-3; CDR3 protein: CASSLRGGSGELFF; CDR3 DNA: TGTGCCAGCAGCTTAAGAGGGGGCTCCGGGGAGCTGTTTTTT
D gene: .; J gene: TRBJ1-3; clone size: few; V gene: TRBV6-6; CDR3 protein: CASSPRIPNSGNTIYF; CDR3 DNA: TGTGCCAGCAGTCCCAGGATCCCGAACTCTGGAAACACCATATATTTT
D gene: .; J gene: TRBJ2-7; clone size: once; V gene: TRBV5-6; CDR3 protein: CASSPGTAGYEQCF; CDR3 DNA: TGTGCCAGCAGCCCCGGGACGGCTGGTTACGAGCAGTGCTTC
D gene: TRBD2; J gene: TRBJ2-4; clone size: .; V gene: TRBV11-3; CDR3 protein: CASSLVRVLAGVVAKNIQYF; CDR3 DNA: TGTGCCAGCAGCTTAGTCCGCGTACTAGCGGGAGTGGTAGCCAAAAACATTCAGTACTTC
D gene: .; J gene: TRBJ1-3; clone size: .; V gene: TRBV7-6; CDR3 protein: CASSRTLREGNTIYF; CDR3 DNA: TGTGCCAGCAGCCGAACCCTCAGGGAGGGGAACACCATATATTTT
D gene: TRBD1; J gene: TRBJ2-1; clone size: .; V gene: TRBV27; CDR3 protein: CASSLPGQGANDEQFF; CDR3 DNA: TGTGCCAGCAGTCTCCCCGGGCAGGGGGCTAACGATGAGCAGTTCTTC
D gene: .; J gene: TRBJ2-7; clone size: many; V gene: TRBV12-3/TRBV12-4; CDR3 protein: CASSLEGRPYEQYF; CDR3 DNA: TGTGCCAGCAGTTTAGAGGGACGGCCCTACGAGCAGTACTTC
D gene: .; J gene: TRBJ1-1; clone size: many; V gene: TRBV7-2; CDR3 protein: CASSPGREAFF; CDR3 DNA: TGTGCCAGCAGCCCAGGGAGGGAAGCTTTCTTT
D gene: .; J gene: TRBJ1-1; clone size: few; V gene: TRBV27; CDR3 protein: CASSPQTGGMNTEAFF; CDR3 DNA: TGTGCCAGCAGTCCCCAGACAGGAGGTATGAACACTGAAGCTTTCTTT
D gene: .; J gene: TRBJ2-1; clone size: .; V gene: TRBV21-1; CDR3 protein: CASYRGMANEQFF; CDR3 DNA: TGTGCCAGCTACAGGGGAATGGCCAATGAGCAGTTCTTC
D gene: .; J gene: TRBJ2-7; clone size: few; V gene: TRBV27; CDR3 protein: CASSLAGRLYEQYF; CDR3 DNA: TGTGCCAGCAGTTTGGCGGGACGCCTCTACGAGCAGTACTTC
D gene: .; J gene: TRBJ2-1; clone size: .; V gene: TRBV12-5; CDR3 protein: CASGLQGGWDEQFF; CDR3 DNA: TGTGCTAGTGGTTTGCAGGGGGGCTGGGATGAGCAGTTCTTC
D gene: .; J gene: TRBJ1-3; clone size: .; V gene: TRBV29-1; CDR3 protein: CSVEKQDVNTIYF; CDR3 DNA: TGCAGCGTTGAAAAACAAGATGTAAACACCATATATTTT
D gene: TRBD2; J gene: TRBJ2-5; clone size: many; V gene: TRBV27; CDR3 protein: CASSLLAGGVETQYF; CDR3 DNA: TGTGCCAGCAGTTTACTAGCGGGAGGGGTAGAGACCCAGTACTTC
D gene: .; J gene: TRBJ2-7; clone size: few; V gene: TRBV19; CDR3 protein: CASSHGALTYEQYF; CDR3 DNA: TGTGCCAGTAGTCACGGGGCCCTTACCTACGAGCAGTACTTC
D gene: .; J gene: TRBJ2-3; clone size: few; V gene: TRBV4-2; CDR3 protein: CASSQVPVGEGTDTQYF; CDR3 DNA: TGTGCCAGCAGCCAAGTCCCGGTGGGAGAGGGCACAGATACGCAGTATTTT
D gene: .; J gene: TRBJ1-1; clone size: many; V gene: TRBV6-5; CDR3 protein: CASNPRRANTEAFF; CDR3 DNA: TGTGCCAGCAATCCACGGAGGGCGAACACTGAAGCTTTCTTT
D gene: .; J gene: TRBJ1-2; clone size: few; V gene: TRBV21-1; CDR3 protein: CASNKTGFGYTF; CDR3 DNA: TGTGCCAGCAACAAAACAGGGTTTGGCTACACCTTC
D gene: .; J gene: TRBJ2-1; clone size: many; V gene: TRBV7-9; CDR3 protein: CASSEGNEQFF; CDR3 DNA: TGTGCCAGCAGCGAGGGAAATGAGCAGTTCTTC
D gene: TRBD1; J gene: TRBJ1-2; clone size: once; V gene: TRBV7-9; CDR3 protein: CASSPMTGHYGYTF; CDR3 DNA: TGTGCCAGCAGTCCCATGACAGGGCACTATGGCTACACCTTC
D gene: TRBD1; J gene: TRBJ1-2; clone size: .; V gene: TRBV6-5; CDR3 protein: CASSNGQGKNYGYTF; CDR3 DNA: TGTGCCAGCAGCAACGGACAGGGGAAGAACTATGGCTACACCTTC
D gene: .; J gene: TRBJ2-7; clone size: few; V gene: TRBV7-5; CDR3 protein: CISVPEVPRDNYEQYF; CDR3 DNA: .
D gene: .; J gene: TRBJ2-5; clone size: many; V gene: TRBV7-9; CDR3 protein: CASRPLTAWRTPVETQYF; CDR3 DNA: TGTGCCAGCAGGCCGCTCACCGCATGGCGGACCCCGGTAGAGACCCAGTACTTC
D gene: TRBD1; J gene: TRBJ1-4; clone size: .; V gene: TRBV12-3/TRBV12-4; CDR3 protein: CASSQDRGRRRTNEKLFF; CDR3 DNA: TGTGCCAGCAGTCAGGACAGGGGGCGTCGTAGGACTAATGAAAAACTGTTTTTT
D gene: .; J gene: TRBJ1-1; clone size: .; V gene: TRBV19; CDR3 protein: CASSILIGAETFF; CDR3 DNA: TGTGCCAGTAGTATCCTTATTGGGGCTGAAACTTTCTTT
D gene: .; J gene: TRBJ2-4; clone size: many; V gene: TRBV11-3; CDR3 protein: CASSSEGMDIQYF; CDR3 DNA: TGTGCCAGCAGCTCGGAGGGGATGGACATTCAGTACTTC
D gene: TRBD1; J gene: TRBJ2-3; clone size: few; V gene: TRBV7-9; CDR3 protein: CASSSRDSRTDTQYF; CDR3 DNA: TGTGCCAGCAGCTCCCGGGACAGCCGCACAGATACGCAGTATTTT
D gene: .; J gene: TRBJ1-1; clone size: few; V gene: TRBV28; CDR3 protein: CASSFFPPTRTEAFF; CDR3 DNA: TGTGCCAGCAGTTTTTTCCCCCCGACAAGGACTGAAGCTTTCTTT
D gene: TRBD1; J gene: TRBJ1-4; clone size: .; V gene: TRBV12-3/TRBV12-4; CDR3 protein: CASSLNQGVVFEKLFF; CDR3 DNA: TGTGCCAGCAGTTTAAACCAGGGGGTCGTTTTTGAAAAACTGTTTTTT
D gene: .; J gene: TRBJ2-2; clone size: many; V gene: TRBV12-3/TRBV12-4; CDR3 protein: CASSSTLLALANTGELFF; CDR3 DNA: TGTGCCAGCAGTTCAACCCTACTAGCTCTAGCGAACACCGGGGAGCTGTTTTTT
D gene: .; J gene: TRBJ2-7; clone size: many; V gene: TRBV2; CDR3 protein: CASSQNRDSSYEQYF; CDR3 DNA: TGTGCCAGCAGTCAAAACCGGGACTCCTCCTACGAGCAGTACTTC
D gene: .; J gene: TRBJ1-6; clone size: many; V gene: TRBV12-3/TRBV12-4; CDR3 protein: CASSFWAGVYNSPLHF; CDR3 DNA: TGTGCCAGCAGTTTTTGGGCAGGAGTATATAATTCACCCCTCCACTTT
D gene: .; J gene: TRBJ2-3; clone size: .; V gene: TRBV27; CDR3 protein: CASSSLPLGTDTQYF; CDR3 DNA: TGTGCCAGCAGTTCGCTGCCACTCGGCACAGATACGCAGTATTTT
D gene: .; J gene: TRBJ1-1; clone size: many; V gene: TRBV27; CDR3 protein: CASSFQMNTEAFF; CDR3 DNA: TGTGCCAGCAGTTTTCAGATGAACACTGAAGCTTTCTTT
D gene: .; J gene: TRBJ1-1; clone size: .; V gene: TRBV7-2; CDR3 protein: CASSFGGGLNTEAFF; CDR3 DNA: TGTGCCAGCAGCTTTGGGGGAGGCTTGAACACTGAAGCTTTCTTT
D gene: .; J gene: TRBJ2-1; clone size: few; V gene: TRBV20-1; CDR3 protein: CSARVGGPSYNEQFF; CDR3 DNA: TGCAGTGCTAGAGTAGGAGGGCCTTCCTACAATGAGCAGTTCTTC
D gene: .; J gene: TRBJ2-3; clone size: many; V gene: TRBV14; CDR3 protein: CASSQDWTADTQYF; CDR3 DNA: TGTGCCAGCAGCCAAGATTGGACGGCAGATACGCAGTATTTT
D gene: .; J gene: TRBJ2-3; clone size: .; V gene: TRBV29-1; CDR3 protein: CSVVGLAARDTQYF; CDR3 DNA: TGCAGCGTTGTTGGTTTAGCGGCCCGGGATACGCAGTATTTT
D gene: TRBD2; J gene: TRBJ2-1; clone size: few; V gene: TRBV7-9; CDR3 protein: CASSYGTINNEQFF; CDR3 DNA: TGTGCCAGCAGCTACGGGACTATAAACAATGAGCAGTTCTTC
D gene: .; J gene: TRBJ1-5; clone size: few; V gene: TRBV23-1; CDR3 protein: CASSQSATPVSNQPQHF; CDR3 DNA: TGCGCCAGCAGTCAATCGGCCACCCCCGTTAGCAATCAGCCCCAGCATTTT
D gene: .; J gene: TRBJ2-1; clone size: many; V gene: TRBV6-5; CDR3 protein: CASSLSLAAAYNEQFF; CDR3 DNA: TGTGCCAGCAGTTTATCCCTCGCCGCTGCTTACAATGAGCAGTTCTTC
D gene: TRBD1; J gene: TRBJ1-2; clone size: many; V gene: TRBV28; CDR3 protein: CASSLHGTATNYGYTF; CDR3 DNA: TGTGCCAGCAGTTTACACGGGACAGCCACTAACTATGGCTACACCTTC
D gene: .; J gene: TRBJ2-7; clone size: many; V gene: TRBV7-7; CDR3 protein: CASSEGWGPGYEQYF; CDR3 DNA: TGTGCTAGCAGCGAAGGGTGGGGGCCGGGCTACGAGCAGTACTTC
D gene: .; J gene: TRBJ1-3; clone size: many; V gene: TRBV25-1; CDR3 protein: CASSSLGSGNTIYF; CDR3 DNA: TGTGCCAGCTCGAGCCTTGGATCCGGAAACACCATATATTTT
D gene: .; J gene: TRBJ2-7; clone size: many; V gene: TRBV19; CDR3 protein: CASSMGLTYEQYF; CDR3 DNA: TGTGCCAGTAGTATGGGACTTACCTACGAGCAGTACTTC
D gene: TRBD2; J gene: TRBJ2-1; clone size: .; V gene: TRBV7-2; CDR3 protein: CASSPVVTSGHYNEQFF; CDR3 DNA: TGTGCCAGCAGCCCCGTAGTGACTAGCGGGCATTACAATGAGCAGTTCTTC
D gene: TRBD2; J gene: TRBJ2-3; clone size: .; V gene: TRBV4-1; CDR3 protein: CASSQVGGGSTATQYF; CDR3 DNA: TGCGCCAGCAGCCAAGTGGGCGGGGGGAGCACAGCTACGCAGTATTTT
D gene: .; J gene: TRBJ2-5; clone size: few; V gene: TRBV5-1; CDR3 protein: CASSLNLRDPNMETQYF; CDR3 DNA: TGCGCCAGCAGCTTAAACTTAAGGGACCCAAACATGGAGACCCAGTACTTC
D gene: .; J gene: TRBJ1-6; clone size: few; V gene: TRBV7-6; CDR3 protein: CASSLGGANSPLHF; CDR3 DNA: TGTGCCAGCAGCTTAGGAGGGGCAAATTCACCCCTCCACTTT
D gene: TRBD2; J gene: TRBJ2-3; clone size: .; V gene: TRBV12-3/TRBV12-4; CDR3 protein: CASCTGTSGGHTDTQYF; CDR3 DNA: TGTGCCAGCTGCACTGGGACTAGCGGGGGCCACACAGATACGCAGTATTTT